One T cell receptor beta chain is described in this entry. At least ten counts were recorded for this clonotype. This clone's antigen is unknown. A junction boundary mismatches the germline segment, possibly from a read error. The data were produced on an Illumina HiSeq 1500. TCRdb's own reprocessing of the public reads used fastp at Q25 and MiXCR and kept productive beta chains. Each entry merges the rows of one CDR3 protein and shows their most common DNA and genes. The sample contains around 74,000 distinct CDR3 sequences, about 3.8% of them found a single time. Clones ranked in the top ten supply 3.5% to 5% of the sample. The data are from a study of T cell repertoires in cytomegalovirus infection (dated by TCRdb to between 2018 and 2020). Looking at the study overall: Donor HLA type was relevant to the analysis, as public TCR beta signatures indicated carriage of CMV infection together with the matching HLA type. Broader findings and caveats from the paper: The ex vivo response was dominated by HLA-C-restricted CMV-specific TCR beta clonotypes, which also provided the single most frequent clonotype in two of eight donors. In both this cohort and an independent roughly 330-donor cohort, the cumulative frequency of public TCR beta family members distinguished carriers of CMV infection plus the relevant HLA type.

Via the germline V gene (reference sequence), CDR1 is MNHEY and CDR2 SMNVEV. Counted from cysteine to phenylalanine, this CDR3 has 14 amino acids. Left in the record is the CDR3 DNA by itself, 42 bases read in frame from the first base. The receptor's source is a human donor in good health (CMV status not recorded). Some clones in this sample may be carry-over from other donors' samples. The rearrangement combines TRBV27 with TRBJ1-2; the central 7 bases match TRBD1. Sequencing input: PBMCs. The sequenced DNA: TGTGCCAGCAGTCCCCAACAGGGGCGAGATGGCCACACCTTC. This codes for CASSPQQGRDGHTF.